The sequence of this T cell receptor (beta chain) was determined in a study of cytomegalovirus exposure and HLA in healthy donors. Study-wide points: Accurate predictions that matched the HLA-A and HLA-B alleles of most subjects were reportedly made from TCR beta sequences. Upon later analysis, TCR association rates were observed to vary by HLA locus, being highest for DRB1 and lowest for HLA-C.

The PCR had 60 Vbeta and 13 Jbeta primers. TCRdb keeps only in-frame clones here, not all; method: immunoSEQ multiplex PCR. The profile shows roughly 120,000 clones, approximately 80% of them singletons. For this clone: The target antigen is unknown.

Sequenced sample: PBMCs. The receptor was isolated from a woman in her 30s in good health and CMV-seronegative.

CDR3 amino acids: CASSGQLNTEAFF. In DNA, the CDR3 is TGTGCCAGTAGCGGACAGTTGAACACTGAAGCTTTCTTT. The chain has TRBV19 and TRBJ1-1; D might be TRBD1 (6 bases). Between the trimmed V and J ends, which lost 6 bases and 0 bases, there was a span of 8 bases. This CDR3 is 13 amino acids long. Per the germline V gene, CDR1 is LNHDA and CDR2 is SQIVND (reference sequence).